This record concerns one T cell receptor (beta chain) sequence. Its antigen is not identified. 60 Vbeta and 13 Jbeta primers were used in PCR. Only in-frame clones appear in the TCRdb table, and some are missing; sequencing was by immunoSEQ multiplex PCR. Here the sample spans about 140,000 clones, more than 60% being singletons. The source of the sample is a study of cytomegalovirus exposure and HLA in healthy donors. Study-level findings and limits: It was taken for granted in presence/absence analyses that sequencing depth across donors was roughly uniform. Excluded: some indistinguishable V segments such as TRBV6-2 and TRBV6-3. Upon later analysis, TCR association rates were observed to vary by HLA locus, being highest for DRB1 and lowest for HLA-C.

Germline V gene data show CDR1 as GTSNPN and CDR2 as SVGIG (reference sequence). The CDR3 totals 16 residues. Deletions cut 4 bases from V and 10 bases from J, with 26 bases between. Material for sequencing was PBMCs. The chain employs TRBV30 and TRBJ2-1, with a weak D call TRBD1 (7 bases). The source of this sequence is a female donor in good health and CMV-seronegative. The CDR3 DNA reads TGTGCCTGGAATAAACCCAGGGGGGTTCCCCTAAGGGAGCAGTTCTTC. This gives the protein CAWNKPRGVPLREQFF.